One sample yielded the 27 T cell receptor beta chains listed below, sequenced in a study of post-analysis software for immune sequencing data. Whole-study results and caveats: In patients, TRBV5-6, TRBV5-1 and TRBV20-1 belonged to several TRBV segments found more frequently than in controls.

TCR beta cDNA libraries included unique molecular identifiers. TCRdb used MiXCR to reprocess the PCR reads, holding one entry per CDR3 protein. The sample consists of 450,000 or so distinct CDR3 sequences, under 55% of them appearing once. No cognate antigen is known for these TCRs. The sample consisted of blood. These TCRs come from a girl aged 5-17 years with multiple sclerosis.

The V call is TRBV20-1, the J call TRBJ2-7, with 9 bases identical to TRBD2. V dropped 3 bases and J dropped 6; count of bases not matched to a gene: 12. Per germline, CDR1 DFQATT and CDR2 SNEGSKA (reference sequence). The CDR3 covers 15 residues. The CDR3 reads CSASFRLAGSLEQYF. The DNA of the CDR3 is TGCAGTGCTAGTTTTCGGCTAGCGGGATCCCTCGAGCAGTACTTC.

The chain has TRBV20-1 and TRBJ2-1; D possibly corresponds to TRBD2 (5 bases). Germline loops: CDR1 DFQATT, CDR2 SNEGSKA (reference sequence). V shed 6 bases and J shed 1 base, with 16 bases lying between them. This CDR3 is built from 15 residues. The CDR3 protein is CSANPDYGSYNEQFF. CDR3 sequence (DNA): TGCAGTGCAAATCCCGACTATGGATCCTACAATGAGCAGTTCTTC.

This chain uses TRBV7-2 with TRBJ2-5, with D possibly matching TRBD2 (5 bases). The DNA end is more similar to TRBJ2-7, so the J call may be wrong. This CDR3 is 14 amino acids long. The germline CDR1 and CDR2 sequences are SGHTA and FQGNSA. The CDR3 nucleotides read TGTGCCAGCAGCTTAGAGGTGGGAGTTTCCGAGCAGTACTTC. Its translation is CASSLEVGVSEQYF.

This clonotype was seen ten or more times. The J gene is TRBJ2-7, the V gene TRBV29-1; D gene unclear. The V end lost 0 bases, the J end lost 0 bases, and 9 bases lay between the germline ends. The germline V gene has CDR1 SQVTM and CDR2 ANQGSEA. CDR3 length: 14 residues. Written as DNA, the CDR3 is TGCAGCGTTGAAGATCCCCGGAACTCCTACGAGCAGTACTTC. Translated, it gives CSVEDPRNSYEQYF.

This clonotype was counted a few times. The V and J genes are TRBV6-2 or TRBV6-3 and TRBJ1-5, with D unclear. The germline gives CDR1 MNHEY, CDR2 SVGEGT. Trimming removed 6 bases at V and 6 bases at J, with 9 bases between. CDR3 length equals 12 residues. Here the CDR3 reads CASSNSSQPQHF. In nucleotides, the CDR3 is TGTGCCAGCAGCAACAGTAGTCAGCCCCAGCATTTT.

This clonotype turned up a few times. The chain joins TRBV12-3 or TRBV12-4 to TRBJ2-1; 8 bases agree with TRBD1. V was pared by 6 bases and J by 7 bases, with 17 bases of the junction left unmatched. The CDR3 has 17 amino acids. CDR3 sequence reads: CASRDPGRGRSRNEQFF. The CDR3 DNA sequence: TGTGCCAGCAGAGACCCCGGCAGGGGGCGATCGAGAAATGAGCAGTTCTTC.

This sequence joins TRBV12-3 or TRBV12-4 and TRBJ2-1; 11 bases map to TRBD2. CDR3 size: 19 residues. V trimming: 5 bases; J trimming: 0 bases; junction bases outside the gene matches: 12. The CDR3 region has the DNA TGTGCCAGCAGTCATCCGGGACTAGCGGTTGGAAGCTCCTACAATGAGCAGTTCTTC. It encodes CASSHPGLAVGSSYNEQFF.

This clonotype occurred a few times. The chain employs TRBV10-2 and TRBJ2-5; 8 bases align to TRBD1. CDR3 size: 14 residues. V shed 6 bases, J shed 2 bases, and the junction held 5 bases outside the gene matches. Germline V lookup: CDR1 WSHSY, CDR2 SAAADI. The CDR3 spells CASRQGVGQETQYF. The DNA for the CDR3 is TGCGCCAGCAGACAGGGGGTAGGGCAAGAGACCCAGTACTTC.

This clonotype was recorded a few times. In DNA, the CDR3 is TGCAGGGGAAGTGGGGATTCCCAGGAGCAGTACTTC. Its translation is CRGSGDSQEQYF. This rearrangement joins TRBV20-1 to TRBJ2-4; D gene ambiguous. Germline CDR1 and CDR2: DFQATT and SNEGSKA (reference sequence). The CDR3 totals 12 residues.

This clonotype was detected once. The junction departs from the called germline gene at one end, perhaps through a read error. The chain combines TRBV11-2 with TRBJ2-4, with D possibly TRBD1 on 6 matching bases. Looked up from germline, CDR1 is SGHAT and CDR2 is FQNNGV. The CDR3 sequence is 16 residues long. Written as DNA, the CDR3 is TGTGCCAGCAGCTTAGGGATGGGGGCAGCCAAAAACATTCGGTACTTC. Encoded protein: CASSLGMGAAKNIRYF.

This clonotype has ten or more counts. V is TRBV12-3 or TRBV12-4 and J is TRBJ2-7; D not certain. V was trimmed by 8 bases and J by 2 bases, leaving 4 bases between them. The CDR3 contains 10 residues. CDR3 loop: CASGTYEQYF. The CDR3 nucleotides read TGTGCCAGCGGAACCTACGAGCAGTACTTC.

The gene calls are TRBV7-9 and TRBJ1-2, with 7 bases that match TRBD1. Looked up from germline, CDR1 is SEHNR and CDR2 is FQNEAQ (reference sequence). The CDR3 has 15 amino acids. V trimming: 0 bases; J trimming: 4 bases; junction bases outside the gene matches: 5. The CDR3 nucleotides read TGTGCCAGCAGCTTAGCCGGGACAGTGATCTATGGCTACACCTTC. This codes for CASSLAGTVIYGYTF. The whole variable domain, filled in from reference TRBV7-9 and TRBJ1-2, reads DTGVSQNPRHKITKRGQNVTFRCDPISEHNRLYWYRQTLGQGPEFLTYFQNEAQLEKSRLLSDRFSAERPKGSFSTLEIQRTEQGDSAMYLCASSLAGTVIYGYTFGSGTRLTVV.

This chain links TRBV6-2 or TRBV6-3 with TRBJ1-1, with D hard to call. The CDR3 totals 12 residues. V lost 3 bases and J lost 9, with 11 bases in between. CDR1 and CDR2 from the germline V gene are MNHEY and SVGEGT. The CDR3 sequence: CASSYQDSQAFF. CDR3 nucleotides: TGTGCCAGCAGTTATCAGGATTCGCAAGCTTTCTTT.

This clonotype appeared a few times. The chain's CDR3 is CASSPYRRAEGAIHEQYF. In DNA, the CDR3 is TGTGCCAGCTCACCATACCGACGCGCGGAGGGAGCTATCCACGAGCAGTACTTC. The V and J genes are TRBV18 and TRBJ2-7, with D perhaps TRBD2 (6 bases). Between the trimmed V and J ends, which lost 2 bases and 5 bases, there was a span of 25 bases. The CDR3 length is 18 residues. Germline CDR1 and CDR2: KGHSH and LQKENI.

The chain is built from TRBV2 and TRBJ2-1; D gene uncertain. The better agreement between TRBJ2-7 and the DNA end casts doubt on the J call. Germline-derived CDR1 and CDR2 are SNHLY and FYNNEI. There are 14 residues in the CDR3. In DNA, the CDR3 is TGTGCCAGCAGTCTCGCGCCACTATACAATGAGCAGTACTTC. It is translated as CASSLAPLYNEQYF.

Of note for this clonotype: A read error may produce the germline difference seen at one junction end. This chain connects TRBV12-3 or TRBV12-4 to TRBJ2-5; D may be TRBD1 (5 bases). The CDR3 sequence is 17 residues long. CDR3 in DNA: TGTGCCAGCAGTCCCTCCGCACCCAGGGCCGGAAAAGAGGCCCAGTACTTC. Its translation: CASSPSAPRAGKEAQYF.

The rearrangement joins TRBV11-1 to TRBJ2-7; 10 bases are shared with TRBD2. V lost 3 bases to trimming and J lost 6 bases; unmatched junction nucleotides: 11. Per the germline V gene, CDR1 is SGHAT and CDR2 is FQDESV (reference sequence). CDR3 length: 16 residues. CDR3 region: CASSFGVAGGSLEQYF. CDR3 DNA sequence: TGTGCCAGCAGCTTTGGAGTAGCGGGAGGTAGCCTCGAGCAGTACTTC.

This clonotype was picked up a small number of times. J is TRBJ1-2 and V is TRBV10-3; TRBD1 might be the D (6 bases). Between the trimmed V and J ends, which lost 2 bases and 4 bases, there was a span of 11 bases. Germline assignment: CDR1 ENHRY and CDR2 SYGVKD. This CDR3 region has 14 residues. The CDR3, as DNA: TGTGCCATCAGTGAGCAGGGGTCTGGCTATGGCTACACCTTC. Protein product: CAISEQGSGYGYTF.

This chain uses TRBV20-1 with TRBJ1-1, with D uncertain. The CDR3 has 14 residues. Between the trimmed V and J ends, which lost 3 bases and 1 base, there was a span of 12 bases. Germline CDR1 and CDR2: DFQATT and SNEGSKA (reference sequence). This CDR3 reads CSASGSRANTEAFF. The CDR3 coding sequence is TGCAGTGCTAGCGGATCGCGGGCGAACACTGAAGCTTTCTTT.

This chain uses TRBV7-9 with TRBJ1-1; perhaps TRBD1 as D (6 bases). This CDR3 region has 16 residues. The germline gives CDR1 SEHNR, CDR2 FQNEAQ (reference sequence). V shed 6 bases and J shed 0 bases, with 17 bases lying between them. The CDR3 spells CASSARPGHLNTEAFF. In DNA, the CDR3 is TGTGCCAGCAGTGCCCGACCGGGACACCTGAACACTGAAGCTTTCTTT. The whole variable domain, remainder taken from reference TRBV7-9 and TRBJ1-1, is DTGVSQNPRHKITKRGQNVTFRCDPISEHNRLYWYRQTLGQGPEFLTYFQNEAQLEKSRLLSDRFSAERPKGSFSTLEIQRTEQGDSAMYLCASSARPGHLNTEAFFGQGTRLTVV.

The chain links TRBV12-3 or TRBV12-4 to TRBJ1-6; unclear D gene. Trimming shortened V by 10 bases and J by 10 bases, and 14 bases separated the two germline ends. The CDR3 covers 12 residues. Written as DNA, the CDR3 is TGTGCCACCTCTTTTACGGGGTCACCCCTCCACTTT. Amino acids: CATSFTGSPLHF.

The rearrangement joins TRBV5-1 to TRBJ1-4; D possibly corresponds to TRBD1 (6 bases). The V and J ends lost 2 bases and 7 bases respectively, with 15 bases between them. CDR1 SGHRS and CDR2 YFSETQ come from the germline V gene. The CDR3 runs to 15 residues. The CDR3: CASSLGGQLGEKLFF. In DNA form, the CDR3 reads TGCGCCAGCAGCTTAGGGGGTCAGCTTGGTGAAAAACTGTTTTTT.

The gene calls are TRBV7-9 and TRBJ2-7; D may match TRBD1 or TRBD2 (6 bases each). The closer fit of TRBJ2-1 to the DNA end suggests the J call may be wrong. CDR1 SEHNR and CDR2 FQNEAQ come from the germline V gene (reference sequence). The CDR3 is 13 residues long. Here the CDR3 DNA reads TGTGCCAGCAGCGTAGGAGGGGGGACTGAACAGTTCTTC. As protein: CASSVGGGTEQFF.

CDR3 sequence reads: CASSISTGNGNEQFF. CDR3 DNA: TGTGCCAGCAGCATATCGACAGGGAACGGCAATGAGCAGTTCTTC. V and J are TRBV9 and TRBJ2-1; TRBD1 matches at 7 bases. The CDR3 has 15 residues. CDR1 is SGDLS, CDR2 YYNGEE, per germline. Trimming at V came to 4 bases and at J to 6 bases, leaving 10 bases not matched to a gene.

The genes are TRBV20-1 and TRBJ1-4; D gene ambiguous. The germline V gene has CDR1 DFQATT and CDR2 SNEGSKA (reference sequence). V was cut by 4 bases and J by 5 bases, with 11 bases left in between. This CDR3 contains 13 residues. In nucleotides, the CDR3 is TGCAGTGCTAAAAGGACTTCGAATGAAAAACTGTTTTTT. It yields the protein CSAKRTSNEKLFF.

Comment on this clonotype: One junction end does not reproduce the germline sequence, and a read error may be involved. CDR3 coding DNA: TGCGTCAGCAGCTTGTTGTCAGGGAGGGATGAGCAGTTCTTC. Translation: CVSSLLSGRDEQFF. V gene TRBV5-1 combines with J gene TRBJ2-1; 7 bases fit TRBD2. This CDR3 spans 14 amino acids. Germline V gene data show CDR1 as SGHRS and CDR2 as YFSETQ.

The CDR3 sequence: CASSQDEENYGYTF. The CDR3 nucleotides read TGCGCCAGCAGCCAAGATGAGGAAAACTATGGCTACACCTTC. This chain connects TRBV4-3 to TRBJ1-2; D remains ambiguous. Trimming took 0 bases from V and 2 from J, leaving 7 bases between them. The CDR3 length is 14 residues. Germline assignment: CDR1 LGHNA and CDR2 YSLEER.